Included here is one T cell receptor (beta chain) sequence, with context. As yet, its antigen is unknown. TCRdb called the RT-PCR reads again in MiXCR, with one record for every CDR3 protein. The table has 550,000 to 800,000 distinct CDR3 sequences, approximately 14% seen once. The sample belongs to a study of response to subunit inactivated influenza vaccine. Findings and limits, study-wide: Every seasonal influenza vaccination brings in few new T cells, the authors suggested.

The trim removed 1 base at V and 0 bases at J, leaving 6 bases unmatched. This CDR3 comprises 18 residues. Germline CDR1 is LGHNA and CDR2 is YNFKEQ. The sample consisted of PBMCs from blood, taken roughly 15 days before vaccination. V gene TRBV4-2 combines with J gene TRBJ2-6, with TRBD1 matching over 7 bases. The receptor's source is a man aged 45 to 65 who received an inactivated influenza vaccine. The DNA for the CDR3 is TGTGCCAGCAGCCAAGGGGGACAGCCTAGCTCTGGGGCCAACGTCCTGACTTTC. Its protein product is CASSQGGQPSSGANVLTF.